This entry concerns a single T cell receptor (beta chain). Described time point: after dendritic cell vaccination, including at tumor progression/relapse. This sample is part of a study of glioma-infiltrating T cells after dendritic cell vaccination. Only in-frame clones appear in the TCRdb table, and some are missing; sequencing was by immunoSEQ multiplex PCR. The sample shows roughly 85,000 clones, 85% of them seen only once. V shed 4 bases and J shed 2 bases, with 13 bases lying between them. Germline lookup yields CDR1 SGHDT and CDR2 YYEEEE. This CDR3 has 14 amino acids. The chain combines TRBV5-6 with TRBJ2-7, with a possible D match to TRBD2 (5 bases). This sequence was found in a human donor with glioblastoma. Sequencing used blood, obtained after dendritic cell vaccination. CDR3: CASSPGLGTYEQYF. In DNA form, the CDR3 reads TGTGCCAGCAGCCCGGGGTTGGGGACCTACGAGCAGTACTTC.